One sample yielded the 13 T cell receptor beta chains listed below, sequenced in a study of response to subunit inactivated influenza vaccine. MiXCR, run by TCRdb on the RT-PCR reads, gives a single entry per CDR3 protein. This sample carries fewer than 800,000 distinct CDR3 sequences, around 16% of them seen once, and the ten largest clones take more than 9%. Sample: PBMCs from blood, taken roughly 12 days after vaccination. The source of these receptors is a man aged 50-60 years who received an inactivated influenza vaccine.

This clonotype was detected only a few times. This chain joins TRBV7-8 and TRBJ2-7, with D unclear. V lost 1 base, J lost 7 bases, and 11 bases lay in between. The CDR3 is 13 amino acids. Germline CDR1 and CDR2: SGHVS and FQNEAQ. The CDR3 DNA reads TGTGCCAGCAGCTTAGATCAAACGGAAGAGCAGTACTTC. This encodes CASSLDQTEEQYF.

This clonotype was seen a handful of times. CDR3 in amino acids: CASSLAGGQGGQPQHF. The CDR3 coding sequence is TGTGCCAGCAGTTTGGCGGGGGGGCAGGGGGGTCAGCCCCAGCATTTT. V gene TRBV7-6 combines with J gene TRBJ1-5; 7 positions agree with TRBD1. After removal of 6 bases from V and 6 bases from J, the junction contained 14 bases not matched to a gene. Germline V gives CDR1 SGHVS, CDR2 FNYEAQ. CDR3 length: 16 amino acids.

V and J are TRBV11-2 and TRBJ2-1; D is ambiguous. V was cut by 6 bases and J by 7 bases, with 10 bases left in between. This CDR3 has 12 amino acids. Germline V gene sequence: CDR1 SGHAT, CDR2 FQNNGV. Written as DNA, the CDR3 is TGTGCCAGCAGTTTCAGGTGGAATGAGCAGTTCTTC. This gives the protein CASSFRWNEQFF. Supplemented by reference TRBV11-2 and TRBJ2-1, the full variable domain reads EAGVAQSPRYKIIEKRQSVAFWCNPISGHATLYWYQQILGQGPKLLIQFQNNGVVDDSQLPKDRFSAERLKGVDSTLKIQPAKLEDSAVYLCASSFRWNEQFFGPGTRLTVL.

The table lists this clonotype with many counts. CDR3 amino acids: CASRERQGLLTSTDTQYF. DNA for the CDR3: TGTGCCAGCAGGGAAAGACAGGGACTTCTCACTAGCACAGATACGCAGTATTTT. V and J are TRBV6-1 and TRBJ2-3; D perhaps matches TRBD1 (7 bases). This CDR3 spans 18 amino acids. The V gene's germline CDR1 is MNHNS and CDR2 SASEGT. Trimming shortened V by 6 bases and J by 0 bases, and 22 bases separated the two germline ends.

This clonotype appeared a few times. CDR3 sequence: CASSSRQGADGKNIQYF. CDR3 DNA: TGTGCCAGCAGCTCCAGACAGGGGGCAGATGGCAAAAACATTCAGTACTTC. The genes are TRBV9 and TRBJ2-4; 10 nucleotides agree with TRBD1. Germline trimming cut 4 bases from V and 3 bases from J; bases unmatched to any gene: 10. The CDR3 is 17 amino acids. Germline V gives CDR1 SGDLS, CDR2 YYNGEE.

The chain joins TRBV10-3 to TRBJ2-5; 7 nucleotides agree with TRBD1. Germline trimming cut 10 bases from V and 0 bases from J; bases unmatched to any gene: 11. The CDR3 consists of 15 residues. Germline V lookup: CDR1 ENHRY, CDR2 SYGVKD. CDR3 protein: CASQTGPTHQETQYF. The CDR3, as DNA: TGTGCCAGCCAGACAGGGCCAACGCACCAAGAGACCCAGTACTTC.

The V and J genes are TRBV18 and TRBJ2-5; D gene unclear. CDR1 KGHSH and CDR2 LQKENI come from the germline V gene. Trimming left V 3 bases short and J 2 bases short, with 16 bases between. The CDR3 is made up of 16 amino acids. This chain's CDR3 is CASSPVLSSNQETQYF. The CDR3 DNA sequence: TGTGCCAGCTCACCTGTGTTGAGCAGCAATCAAGAGACCCAGTACTTC.

The CDR3 loop reads CASSQEEDGKYEQYF. CDR3 nucleotides: TGCGCCAGCAGCCAAGAGGAGGACGGGAAATACGAGCAGTACTTC. The chain links TRBV4-1 to TRBJ2-7; D is possibly TRBD2 (5 bases). This CDR3 has 15 amino acids. Germline V gives CDR1 MGHRA, CDR2 YSYEKL. The V and J ends lost 0 bases and 4 bases respectively, with 13 bases between them.

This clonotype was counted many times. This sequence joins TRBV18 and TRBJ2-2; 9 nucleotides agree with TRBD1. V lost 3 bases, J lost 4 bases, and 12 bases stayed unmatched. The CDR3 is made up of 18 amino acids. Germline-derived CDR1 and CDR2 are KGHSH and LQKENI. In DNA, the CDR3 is TGTGCCAGCTCACCCATCGCCCTAGGACAGGGGACCACCGGGGAGCTGTTTTTT. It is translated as CASSPIALGQGTTGELFF.

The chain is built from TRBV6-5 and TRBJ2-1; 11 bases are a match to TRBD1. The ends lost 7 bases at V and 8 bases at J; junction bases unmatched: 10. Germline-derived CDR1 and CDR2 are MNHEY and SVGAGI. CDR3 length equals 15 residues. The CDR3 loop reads CASTFTDRGHYEQFF. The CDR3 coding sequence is TGTGCCAGCACTTTTACGGACAGGGGGCATTATGAGCAGTTCTTC.

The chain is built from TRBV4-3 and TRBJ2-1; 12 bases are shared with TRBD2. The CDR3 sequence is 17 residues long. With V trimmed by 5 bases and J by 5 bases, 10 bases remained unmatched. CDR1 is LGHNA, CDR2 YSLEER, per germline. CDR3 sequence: CASSTRLAGANHNEQFF. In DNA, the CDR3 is TGCGCCAGCAGCACAAGACTAGCGGGGGCCAACCACAATGAGCAGTTCTTC.

The CDR3: CASSIPFYGYTF. In DNA form, the CDR3 reads TGTGCCAGTAGTATCCCGTTCTATGGCTACACCTTC. The rearrangement uses TRBV19 and TRBJ1-2; D gene ambiguous. Germline V gene data show CDR1 as LNHDA and CDR2 as SQIVND (reference sequence). The germline V and J ends were trimmed by 3 bases and 4 bases, with 6 bases remaining between them. This CDR3 is built from 12 residues.

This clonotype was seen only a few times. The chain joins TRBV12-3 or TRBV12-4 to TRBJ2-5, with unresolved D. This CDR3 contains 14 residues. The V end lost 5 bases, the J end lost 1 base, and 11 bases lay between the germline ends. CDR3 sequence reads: CASSSSWSQETQYF. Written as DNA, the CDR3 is TGTGCCAGCAGTAGTTCCTGGAGCCAAGAGACCCAGTACTTC.